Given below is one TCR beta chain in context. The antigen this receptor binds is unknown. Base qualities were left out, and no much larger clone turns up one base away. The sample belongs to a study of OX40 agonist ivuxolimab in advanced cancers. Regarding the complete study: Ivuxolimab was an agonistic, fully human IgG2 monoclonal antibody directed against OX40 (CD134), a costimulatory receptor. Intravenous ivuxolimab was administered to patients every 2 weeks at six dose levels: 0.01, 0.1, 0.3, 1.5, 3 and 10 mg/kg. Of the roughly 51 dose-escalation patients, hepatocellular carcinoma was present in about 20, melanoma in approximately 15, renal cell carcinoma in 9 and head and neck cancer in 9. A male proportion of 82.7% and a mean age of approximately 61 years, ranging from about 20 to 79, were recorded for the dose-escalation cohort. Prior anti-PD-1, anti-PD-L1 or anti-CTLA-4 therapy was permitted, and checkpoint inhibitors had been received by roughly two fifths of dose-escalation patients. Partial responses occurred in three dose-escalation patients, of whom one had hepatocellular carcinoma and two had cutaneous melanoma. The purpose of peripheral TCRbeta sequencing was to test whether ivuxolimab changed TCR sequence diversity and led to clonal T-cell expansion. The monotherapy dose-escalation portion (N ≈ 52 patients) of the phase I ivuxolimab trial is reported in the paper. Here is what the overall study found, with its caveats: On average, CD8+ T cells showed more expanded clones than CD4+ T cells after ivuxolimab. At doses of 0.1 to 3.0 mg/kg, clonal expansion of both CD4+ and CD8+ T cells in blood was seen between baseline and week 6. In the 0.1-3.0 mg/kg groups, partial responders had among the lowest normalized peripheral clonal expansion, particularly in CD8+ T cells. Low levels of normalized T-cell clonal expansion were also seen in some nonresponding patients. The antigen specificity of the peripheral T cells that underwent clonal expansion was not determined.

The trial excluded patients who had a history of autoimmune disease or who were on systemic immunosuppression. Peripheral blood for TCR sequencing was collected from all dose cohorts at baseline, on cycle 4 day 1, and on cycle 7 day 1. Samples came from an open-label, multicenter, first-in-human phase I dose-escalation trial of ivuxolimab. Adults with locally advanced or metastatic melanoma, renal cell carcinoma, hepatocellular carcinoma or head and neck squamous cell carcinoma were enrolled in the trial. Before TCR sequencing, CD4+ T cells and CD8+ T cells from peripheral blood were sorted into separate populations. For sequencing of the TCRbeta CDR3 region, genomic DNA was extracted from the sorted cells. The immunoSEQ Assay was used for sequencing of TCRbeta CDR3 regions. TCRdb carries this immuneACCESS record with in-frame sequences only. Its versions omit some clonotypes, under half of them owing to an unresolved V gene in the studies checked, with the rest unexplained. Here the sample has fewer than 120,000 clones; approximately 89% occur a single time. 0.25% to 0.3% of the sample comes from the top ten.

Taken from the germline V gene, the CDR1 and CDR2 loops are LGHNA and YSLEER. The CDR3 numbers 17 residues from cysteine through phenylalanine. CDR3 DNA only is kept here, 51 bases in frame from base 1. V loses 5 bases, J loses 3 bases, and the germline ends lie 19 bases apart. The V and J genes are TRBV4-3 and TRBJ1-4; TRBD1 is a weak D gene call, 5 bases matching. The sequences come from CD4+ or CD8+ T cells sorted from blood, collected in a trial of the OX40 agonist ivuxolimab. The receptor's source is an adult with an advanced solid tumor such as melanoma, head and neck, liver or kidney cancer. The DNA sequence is TGCGCCAGCAGCAAAGGGGACCTAGGGCGGGCTAATGAAAAACTGTTTTTT. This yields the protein CASSKGDLGRANEKLFF.